Shown below are 21 T cell receptor beta chains from a single sample sequenced in a study of CD8+CD57+ T cells in acquired aplastic anemia. The sequenced patients had an expansion of CD8+CD57+ cells seen by flow cytometry. Both TCR beta VDJ combination and CDR3 sequence profiling were carried out. Genomic DNA was the template for this profiling. TCRdb ran MiXCR on the reads and lists one entry per CDR3 protein. The sample lists 200,000 to 300,000 distinct CDR3 sequences; approximately 82% were seen once. Sequencing was carried out using sorted CD4+, CD8+, or CD8+CD57+ T cells (not recorded which) from PBMCs. The receptors come from a human donor with aplastic anemia.

Remarks on this clonotype: The junction differs from germline at one of its ends, possibly a read error. V gene TRBV7-2 combines with J gene TRBJ1-6, with D hard to call. Germline assignment: CDR1 SGHTA and CDR2 FQGNSA. The CDR3 has 20 amino acids. The CDR3: CASSLVVLVTASSYNSPLHF. The CDR3 DNA follows: TGTGCCAGCAGCTTAGTCGTCTTAGTCACGGCGAGCTCCTATAACTCACCCCTCCACTTT.

The chain combines TRBV25-1 with TRBJ2-7; D ambiguous. CDR1 and CDR2 from the germline V gene are MGHDK and SYGVNS. V was clipped by 4 bases and J by 2 bases, with 9 bases between them. The CDR3 is made up of 13 amino acids. Written as DNA, the CDR3 is TGTGCCAGCAGTGGTCGGCAAGCCTACGAGCAGTACTTC. Its protein is CASSGRQAYEQYF.

The V and J genes are TRBV7-3 and TRBJ1-5, with 7 bases aligning to TRBD1. V trimming: 2 bases; J trimming: 13 bases; junction bases outside the gene matches: 17. The CDR3 has 16 amino acids. Germline CDR1 and CDR2: SGHTA and FQGTGA. CDR3 nucleotides: TGTGCCAGCAGCTTAGTCCGGACAGGTAACAATGAAGCTCAGCATTTT. Encoded protein: CASSLVRTGNNEAQHF. The full variable domain, in which reference TRBV7-3 and TRBJ1-5 provide the parts outside the CDR3, is GAGVSQTPSNKVTEKGKYVELRCDPISGHTALYWYRQSLGQGPEFLIYFQGTGAADDSGLPNDRFFAVRPEGSVSTLKIQRTERGDSAVYLCASSLVRTGNNEAQHFGDGTRLSIL.

The chain carries TRBV7-9 and TRBJ2-1; the D call may be TRBD1 or TRBD2 (5 bases each). V was pared by 3 bases and J by 13 bases, with 25 bases between. Germline CDR1 and CDR2: SEHNR and FQNEAQ (reference sequence). CDR3 length: 16 amino acids. CDR3: CASSFPSSYGANVQFF. As DNA, the CDR3 is TGTGCCAGCAGCTTTCCGAGTAGCTACGGGGCCAACGTCCAGTTCTTC.

The chain has TRBV11-3 and TRBJ2-5; a weak D match, TRBD2 (5 bases). This CDR3 region has 14 residues. Trimming took off 10 bases at V and 2 bases at J, with 17 bases between the two ends. Germline CDR1 SGHNT, CDR2 YENEEA. The CDR3 sequence is CATRRGSQQETQYF. CDR3 DNA sequence: TGTGCCACCAGAAGAGGGAGCCAGCAAGAGACCCAGTACTTC. The variable domain in full, with the rest retrieved from reference TRBV11-3 and TRBJ2-5, is EAGVVQSPRYKIIEKKQPVAFWCNPISGHNTLYWYLQNLGQGPELLIRYENEEAVDDSQLPKDRFSAERLKGVDSTLKIQPAELGDSAVYLCATRRGSQQETQYFGPGTRLLVL.

This rearrangement joins TRBV29-1 to TRBJ1-2, with a weak D call TRBD1 (5 bases). The length of the CDR3 is 14 residues. Germline lookup yields CDR1 SQVTM and CDR2 ANQGSEA. The germline V and J ends were trimmed by 5 bases and 3 bases, with 16 bases remaining between them. CDR3 loop: CSVSYQDTYYGYTF. The CDR3 bases are TGCAGCGTTTCCTACCAGGACACATACTATGGCTACACCTTC. Looking up the rest from reference TRBV29-1 and TRBJ1-2 gives the full variable domain: SAVISQKPSRDICQRGTSLTIQCQVDSQVTMMFWYRQQPGQSLTLIATANQGSEATYESGFVIDKFPISRPNLTFSTLTVSNMSPEDSSIYLCSVSYQDTYYGYTFGSGTRLTVV.

The sample holds a few counts of this clonotype. The chain links TRBV24-1 to TRBJ1-2; 11 bases fit TRBD1. Germline loops: CDR1 KGHDR, CDR2 SFDVKD. J gave up 2 bases and V 2 bases, and 6 bases lay outside the gene matches. This CDR3 has 17 residues. CDR3 residues: CATSDSGQGVLNYGYTF. The CDR3 DNA reads TGTGCCACCAGTGATTCGGGACAGGGGGTGTTAAACTATGGCTACACCTTC.

J is TRBJ2-2 and V is TRBV7-3; D possibly uses TRBD1 or TRBD2 (6 bases each). Germline V gene sequence: CDR1 SGHTA, CDR2 FQGTGA. CDR3 length: 12 amino acids. Trimming took off 3 bases at V and 16 bases at J, with 15 bases between the two ends. As DNA, the CDR3 is TGTGCCAGCAGCTTTCTACGAGGGGGGCGGTTTTTT. It encodes CASSFLRGGRFF. The full variable domain, with the rest looked up from reference TRBV7-3 and TRBJ2-2, is GAGVSQTPSNKVTEKGKYVELRCDPISGHTALYWYRQSLGQGPEFLIYFQGTGAADDSGLPNDRFFAVRPEGSVSTLKIQRTERGDSAVYLCASSFLRGGRFFGEGSRLTVL.

This clonotype was detected a few times. The chain recombines TRBV7-9 with TRBJ1-2; no clear D gene. The CDR3 has 16 amino acids. V was pared by 11 bases and J by 10 bases, with 32 bases between. Germline V gene lookup returns CDR1 SEHNR and CDR2 FQNEAQ (reference sequence). CDR3 in amino acids: CAYEVAAYQQTQYYTF. The CDR3 bases are TGTGCCTACGAGGTAGCGGCGTACCAGCAGACACAGTACTACACCTTC.

As regards this clonotype: An end of the junction differs from the germline gene, which may be a read error. The chain couples TRBV9 to TRBJ2-3, with D possibly TRBD2 on 6 matching bases. This CDR3 is built from 13 residues. CDR1 and CDR2 from the germline V gene are SGDLS and YYNGEE. The CDR3 DNA follows: TGTGCCAGCAGACCCGGACGGGGAGGTACTGAAGCTTTT. Protein product: CASRPGRGGTEAF. Full variable domain (rest looked up from reference TRBV9 and TRBJ2-3): DSGVTQTPKHLITATGQRVTLRCSPRSGDLSVYWYQQSLDQGLQFLIQYYNGEERAKGNILERFSAQQFPDLHSELNLSSLELGDSALYFCASRPGRGGTEAFGPGTRLTVL.

This clonotype occurred once. This chain connects TRBV7-9 to TRBJ1-6; no reliable D call. The CDR3 runs to 15 residues. V was cut by 3 bases and J by 4 bases, with 10 bases left in between. Germline V gives CDR1 SEHNR, CDR2 FQNEAQ (reference sequence). CDR3 DNA sequence: TGTGCCAGCAGCTTTTACCTCCAGTATAATTCACCCCTCCACTTT. This codes for CASSFYLQYNSPLHF.

For this clonotype: An end of the junction differs from the germline gene, which may be a read error. This sequence joins TRBV2 and TRBJ1-2; D unclear. CDR1 and CDR2 from the germline V gene are SNHLY and FYNNEI. This CDR3 has 13 amino acids. CDR3 sequence (DNA): TGTGCCACCAGCAGCAAAAGCAGAGATAGCTACTCTTTC. This codes for CATSSKSRDSYSF.

This clonotype has only a few counts. The junction departs from the called germline gene at one end, perhaps through a read error. The genes are TRBV11-3 and TRBJ1-2, with D perhaps matching TRBD1 (5 bases). Germline values: CDR1 SGHNT, CDR2 YENEEA. The CDR3 length is 10 residues. This CDR3 is CASSLDLTAF. The CDR3 bases are TGTGCCAGCAGCTTAGATCTGACAGCCTTC.

This clonotype showed up just a few times. One junction end does not reproduce the germline sequence, and a read error may be involved. This sequence joins TRBV7-9 and TRBJ2-3; no clear D. The CDR3 runs 14 residues. The germline CDR1 and CDR2 sequences are SEHNR and FQNEAQ (reference sequence). CDR3 sequence reads: CASSLADTQYTHHF. The CDR3 DNA follows: TGTGCCAGCAGCTTAGCGGATACGCAGTATACGCACCATTTT.

J is TRBJ1-1 and V is TRBV7-3; TRBD1 agrees at 7 bases. The CDR3 has 15 amino acids. V shed 6 bases and J 0 bases; nucleotides not matched to a gene: 7. Germline CDR1 and CDR2: SGHTA and FQGTGA. CDR3 nucleotide sequence: TGTGCCAGCAGTGGGGAGGGGGCGGTGAACACTGAAGCTTTCTTT. Protein sequence: CASSGEGAVNTEAFF.

The chain couples TRBV7-2 to TRBJ1-1; D remains unclear. The V end lost 5 bases, the J end lost 1 base, and 14 bases lay between the germline ends. CDR1 is SGHTA and CDR2 is FQGNSA in the germline V gene. The CDR3 is 15 amino acids. The CDR3 bases are TGTGCCAGCAGCCGAGATCCGGCAGGGAACACTGAAGCTTTCTTT. Encoded protein: CASSRDPAGNTEAFF. Combining the CDR3 with reference TRBV7-2 and TRBJ1-1 gives the whole variable domain GAGVSQSPSNKVTEKGKDVELRCDPISGHTALYWYRQSLGQGLEFLIYFQGNSAPDKSGLPSDRFSAERTGGSVSTLTIQRTQQEDSAVYLCASSRDPAGNTEAFFGQGTRLTVV.

A note on this clonotype: Because the CDR3's place on the DNA is in doubt, the DNA is left out and the CDR3 is given as listed by TCRdb. The rearrangement uses TRBV19 and TRBJ2-2; the D call of TRBD1 is as the table states it, not checked on the DNA. CDR1 and CDR2 from the germline V gene are LNHDA and SQIVND (reference sequence). The CDR3 is 14 residues long, counting both termini. CDR3 region: CASSVATGTEDEFF.

This clonotype came up once. This rearrangement joins TRBV2 to TRBJ2-3; TRBD1 or TRBD2 may be the D gene (7 bases each). Germline CDR1 and CDR2: SNHLY and FYNNEI. The V end was cut by 6 bases, the J end by 15 bases, with 25 bases between. The CDR3 sequence is 14 residues long. The CDR3 is CASSRGGGPDFFYF. CDR3 coding DNA: TGTGCCAGCAGCAGGGGGGGGGGTCCCGATTTCTTTTATTTT. The variable domain in full, completed from reference TRBV2 and TRBJ2-3, reads EPEVTQTPSHQVTQMGQEVILRCVPISNHLYFYWYRQILGQKVEFLVSFYNNEISEKSEIFDDQFSVERPDGSNFTLKIRSTKLEDSAMYFCASSRGGGPDFFYFGPGTRLTVL.

The chain uses TRBV7-9 and TRBJ2-7, with 7 bases that match TRBD2. The germline CDR1 and CDR2 sequences are SEHNR and FQNEAQ (reference sequence). This CDR3 region has 13 residues. V lost 5 bases to trimming and J lost 2 bases; unmatched junction nucleotides: 3. The CDR3 DNA is TGTGCCAGCAGCAGCGGGATGCCCTACGAGCAGTACTTC. This encodes CASSSGMPYEQYF.

On this clonotype: A read error may produce the germline difference seen at one junction end. V gene TRBV9 combines with J gene TRBJ2-6, with 7 bases fitting TRBD2. There are 16 residues in the CDR3. In germline, CDR1 is SGDLS, CDR2 YYNGEE. The CDR3 reads CASSLAGRCGANLLTF. Written as DNA, the CDR3 is TGCGCCAGCAGCTTAGCGGGTAGGTGCGGGGCCAACCTCCTGACTTTC.

About this clonotype: Since the CDR3 does not end with the conserved phenylalanine or tryptophan, this likely comes from a read error. No DNA is shown, since the ends of the CDR3 on it are uncertain; the CDR3 is the one TCRdb lists. This chain joins TRBV7-2 and TRBJ2-3. The CDR3 spans 12 amino acids, including both terminal residues. CDR1 is SGHTA and CDR2 is FQGNSA in the germline V gene. The chain's CDR3 is CASSVGADTETL.